Presented here are 32 T cell receptor beta chains from one specimen sequenced in a study of shared clonotypes between healthy human individuals. Profiled with immunoSEQ multiplex PCR; TCRdb holds only in-frame clones, not every one. The sample carries roughly 2.6 million clones, around nine tenths recorded once. The sequencing sample was made of naive CD4+ T cells sorted from blood. Regarding subset: CD45RA+ positively selected. The origin of the receptors is a man younger than 35 in good health.

The rearrangement links TRBV7-9 to TRBJ2-1; possible D gene TRBD2, 5 bases. The CDR3 is 14 amino acids. Germline CDR1 reads SEHNR; CDR2 reads FQNEAQ (reference sequence). Trimming cost V 3 bases and J 6 bases, with 12 bases left between them. The CDR3, as DNA: TGTGCCAGCAGCTTGTCTAGCAGGTCCAATGAGCAGTTCTTC. Translating it yields CASSLSSRSNEQFF. Based on the CDR3 plus reference TRBV7-9 and TRBJ2-1, the full variable domain is DTGVSQNPRHKITKRGQNVTFRCDPISEHNRLYWYRQTLGQGPEFLTYFQNEAQLEKSRLLSDRFSAERPKGSFSTLEIQRTEQGDSAMYLCASSLSSRSNEQFFGPGTRLTVL.

In this sample, this clone turned up once. The chain uses TRBV5-1 and TRBJ2-5, with a tentative D call TRBD1 (5 bases). Germline V gene lookup returns CDR1 SGHRS and CDR2 YFSETQ. The CDR3 consists of 15 residues. V lost 0 bases and J 2 bases, leaving 11 bases between the germline ends. The CDR3 region is CASSLDRGRQETQYF. The CDR3 nucleotides are TGCGCCAGCAGCTTGGATAGGGGTCGGCAAGAGACCCAGTACTTC.

This chain uses TRBV6-1 with TRBJ2-3; 7 bases map to TRBD1. CDR1 is MNHNS and CDR2 is SASEGT in the germline V gene. With 6 bases clipped from V and 2 bases from J, the junction kept 8 bases outside the gene matches. CDR3 length: 15 amino acids. This chain's CDR3 is CASSGQATITDTQYF. The CDR3 nucleotides are TGTGCCAGCAGCGGACAGGCTACTATCACAGATACGCAGTATTTT.

The chain links TRBV27 to TRBJ1-5; possibly TRBD1 for D (6 bases). The V gene lost 8 bases and the J gene lost 9 bases, with 26 bases spanning the gap. The germline gives CDR1 MNHEY, CDR2 SMNVEV (reference sequence). CDR3 length: 16 amino acids. The CDR3 DNA reads TGTGCCAGCTGGGACCCAGGGGCCCTAGTCTTCTGGCCCCAGCATTTT. This encodes CASWDPGALVFWPQHF.

The chain recombines TRBV27 with TRBJ2-5; unclear D gene. CDR1 is MNHEY, CDR2 SMNVEV, per germline (reference sequence). Trimming cost V 3 bases and J 5 bases, with 13 bases left between them. The CDR3 covers 14 residues. The chain's CDR3 is CASSLAGPGETQYF. The DNA for the CDR3 is TGTGCCAGCAGTTTGGCAGGACCCGGGGAGACCCAGTACTTC.

The chain has TRBV7-9 and TRBJ2-5; TRBD1 or TRBD2 may be the D gene (5 bases each). This CDR3 contains 14 residues. Trimming removed 3 bases at V and 4 bases at J, with 12 bases between. The V gene's germline CDR1 is SEHNR and CDR2 FQNEAQ (reference sequence). CDR3 residues: CASSFLKGRETQYF. The CDR3 region has the DNA TGTGCCAGCAGCTTCCTTAAGGGACGAGAGACCCAGTACTTC. Based on the CDR3 plus reference TRBV7-9 and TRBJ2-5, the full variable domain is DTGVSQNPRHKITKRGQNVTFRCDPISEHNRLYWYRQTLGQGPEFLTYFQNEAQLEKSRLLSDRFSAERPKGSFSTLEIQRTEQGDSAMYLCASSFLKGRETQYFGPGTRLLVL.

The genes are TRBV28 and TRBJ2-6; D is possibly TRBD1 or TRBD2 (6 bases each). Germline CDR1 reads MDHEN; CDR2 reads SYDVKM. This CDR3 has 14 amino acids. Trimming took 3 bases from V and 4 from J, leaving 7 bases between them. This chain's CDR3 is CASSLGGGANVLTF. DNA of the CDR3: TGTGCCAGCAGTTTGGGGGGCGGGGCCAACGTCCTGACTTTC.

The V and J genes are TRBV10-3 and TRBJ2-3; 13 bases map to TRBD2. CDR3 length equals 15 residues. Per the germline V gene, CDR1 is ENHRY and CDR2 is SYGVKD. After removal of 10 bases from V and 1 base from J, the junction contained 5 bases not matched to a gene. CDR3 nucleotide sequence: TGTGCCACGAGCGGACTAGCGGGGGGCACAGATACGCAGTATTTT. Protein product: CATSGLAGGTDTQYF.

The V and J genes are TRBV27 and TRBJ1-4; D not certain. This CDR3 spans 14 amino acids. Germline V gene data show CDR1 as MNHEY and CDR2 as SMNVEV (reference sequence). The V gene lost 5 bases and the J gene lost 4 bases, with 11 bases spanning the gap. CDR3 sequence: CASSPRSLNEKLFF. In nucleotides, the CDR3 is TGTGCCAGCAGTCCCCGGTCTCTTAATGAAAAACTGTTTTTT.

This chain connects TRBV18 to TRBJ2-2; the D is unclear. With 3 bases removed from V and 6 bases from J, the gap between germline ends came to 11 bases. This CDR3 has 14 amino acids. Germline assignment: CDR1 KGHSH and CDR2 LQKENI. CDR3 region: CASSPFRVAGELFF. The CDR3 nucleotides are TGTGCCAGCTCACCCTTTAGAGTGGCCGGGGAGCTGTTTTTT.

This clone has only one observation. The V and J genes are TRBV5-5 and TRBJ2-7, with 7 bases matching TRBD2. CDR1 and CDR2 (germline): SGHKS, YYEKEE (reference sequence). V lost 7 bases and J lost 1; bases outside the gene matches: 8. This CDR3 comprises 14 residues. CDR3 in DNA: TGTGCCAGCCGAACCTCTAGCGGTTCCTACGAGCAGTACTTC. Translating gives CASRTSSGSYEQYF.

The chain couples TRBV7-3 to TRBJ2-3, with 12 positions matching TRBD1. The CDR3 contains 17 residues. Germline V gene lookup returns CDR1 SGHTA and CDR2 FQGTGA. The V and J ends lost 5 bases and 7 bases, in that order; junction bases with no gene match: 13. The CDR3 reads CASSPSPGTGGAYTQYF. In DNA, the CDR3 is TGTGCCAGCAGCCCTTCCCCCGGGACAGGGGGCGCATATACGCAGTATTTT.

The chain is built from TRBV27 and TRBJ2-7, with TRBD2 matching over 7 bases. Germline V gene sequence: CDR1 MNHEY, CDR2 SMNVEV (reference sequence). The CDR3 spans 14 residues. V was clipped by 6 bases and J by 0 bases; unmatched bases: 5. The CDR3 loop is CASSLAASSYEQYF. In DNA, the CDR3 is TGTGCCAGCAGCCTAGCGGCTAGCTCCTACGAGCAGTACTTC.

V gene TRBV6-1 combines with J gene TRBJ2-1; 7 nucleotides line up with TRBD1. Unmatched junction bases numbered 2, after V lost 0 bases and J lost 6 bases. Germline loops: CDR1 MNHNS, CDR2 SASEGT. The CDR3 contains 14 residues. The CDR3 loop reads CASSEAYRGNEQFF. DNA of the CDR3: TGTGCCAGCAGTGAAGCGTACAGGGGCAATGAGCAGTTCTTC.

The chain couples TRBV28 to TRBJ2-1, with TRBD2 as a possible D gene (7 bases). CDR1 MDHEN and CDR2 SYDVKM come from the germline V gene. This CDR3 contains 13 residues. With 7 bases removed from V and 7 bases from J, the gap between germline ends came to 14 bases. CDR3 amino acids: CASMGGAKNEQFF. The CDR3, as DNA: TGTGCCAGCATGGGGGGGGCGAAAAATGAGCAGTTCTTC.

The J gene is TRBJ2-2, the V gene TRBV5-1; possibly TRBD1 for D (5 bases). Germline CDR1 is SGHRS and CDR2 is YFSETQ. Trimming took off 6 bases at V and 0 bases at J, with 9 bases between the two ends. The CDR3 is 14 residues long. Here the CDR3 reads CASNDRTNTGELFF. Written as DNA, the CDR3 is TGCGCCAGCAACGACAGAACGAACACCGGGGAGCTGTTTTTT.

In its sample, this clone was seen once. The V gene is TRBV6-1, the J gene TRBJ2-3; D not certain. This CDR3 spans 13 amino acids. Germline V gives CDR1 MNHNS, CDR2 SASEGT. Between the trimmed V and J ends, which lost 4 bases and 6 bases, there was a span of 11 bases. Here the CDR3 DNA reads TGTGCCAGCAGTGTTTCAGGTCCGGATACGCAGTATTTT. Translated, it gives CASSVSGPDTQYF.

The chain has TRBV4-1 and TRBJ2-7; the match to TRBD2 covers 10 bases. Losses at the gene ends were 4 bases for V and 1 base for J; bases not matched to a gene: 4. Germline V gives CDR1 MGHRA, CDR2 YSYEKL. This CDR3 comprises 15 residues. The CDR3 loop reads CASSPTSGESYEQYF. The CDR3, as DNA: TGCGCCAGCAGCCCCACTAGCGGGGAATCCTACGAGCAGTACTTC.

The chain employs TRBV5-1 and TRBJ2-7; 7 bases line up with TRBD1. Trimming removed 4 bases from V and 9 bases from J; junction bases left unmatched: 4. This CDR3 contains 11 residues. Per the germline V gene, CDR1 is SGHRS and CDR2 is YFSETQ. CDR3 sequence reads: CASSLGDRQYF. The CDR3 nucleotides read TGCGCCAGCAGCCTCGGGGACAGGCAGTACTTC.

V gene TRBV5-1 combines with J gene TRBJ2-5; 8 nucleotides agree with TRBD1. This CDR3 is built from 15 residues. V gave up 4 bases and J gave up 5 bases; unmatched junction bases: 10. CDR1 is SGHRS and CDR2 is YFSETQ in the germline V gene. The CDR3 is CASSVGDRLMETQYF. In DNA form, the CDR3 reads TGCGCCAGCAGCGTAGGGGACAGGTTAATGGAGACCCAGTACTTC.

This clone was found once. This chain uses TRBV25-1 with TRBJ2-2; 7 bases fit TRBD1. CDR3 length: 16 amino acids. V lost 3 bases to trimming and J lost 5 bases; unmatched junction nucleotides: 9. Germline CDR1 MGHDK, CDR2 SYGVNS. CDR3 sequence: CASSDLRQGRTGELFF. The CDR3 coding sequence is TGTGCCAGCAGTGATCTCAGACAGGGTAGAACCGGGGAGCTGTTTTTT.

This chain connects TRBV6-1 to TRBJ2-5; D ambiguous. The CDR3 runs to 14 residues. Trimming removed 3 bases from V and 8 bases from J, with 16 bases in between. CDR1 and CDR2 (germline): MNHNS, SASEGT. CDR3 protein: CASSDYSPPGTQYF. For the CDR3, the DNA is TGTGCCAGCAGTGATTACAGCCCCCCAGGAACCCAGTACTTC.

The gene calls are TRBV27 and TRBJ1-5; D is possibly TRBD1 (5 bases). The length of the CDR3 is 16 residues. Trimming shortened V by 2 bases and J by 0 bases, and 11 bases separated the two germline ends. CDR1 and CDR2 from the germline V gene are MNHEY and SMNVEV (reference sequence). The CDR3 spells CASSLSGAFSNQPQHF. The CDR3 DNA reads as TGTGCCAGCAGTTTAAGCGGGGCATTTAGCAATCAGCCCCAGCATTTT.

The CDR3 nucleotides are TGTGCCACCAGCACCCTAGGGGCTCGCGAGCAGTACTTC. Translating gives CATSTLGAREQYF. The chain employs TRBV15 and TRBJ2-7, with D maybe TRBD1 (5 bases). The germline V gene has CDR1 LNHNV and CDR2 YYDKDF (reference sequence). V gave up 4 bases and J gave up 6 bases, with 13 bases separating them. This CDR3 is built from 13 residues.

The rearrangement uses TRBV5-4 and TRBJ2-2, with TRBD2 identical over 7 bases. The CDR3 totals 17 residues. CDR1 SGHNT and CDR2 YYREEE come from the germline V gene (reference sequence). V shed 4 bases and J 3 bases; nucleotides not matched to a gene: 12. CDR3 in amino acids: CASSPGGASGDTGELFF. The CDR3, as DNA: TGTGCCAGCAGCCCTGGTGGGGCTAGCGGAGACACCGGGGAGCTGTTTTTT.

Comment on this clone: The same CDR3 can be traced to other DNA sequences in this sample. This chain uses TRBV11-2 with TRBJ1-2, with no clear D. Trimming left V 4 bases short and J 0 bases short, with 0 bases between. The germline V gene has CDR1 SGHAT and CDR2 FQNNGV. The CDR3 consists of 11 residues. CDR3 in amino acids: CASSSNYGYTF. The DNA for the CDR3 is TGTGCCAGCAGCTCTAACTATGGCTACACCTTC.

Points on this clone: An end of the junction does not agree with germline; a read error may underlie this. This CDR3 is CASSGPGDKGDF. The CDR3 coding sequence is TGTGCCAGCAGCGGGCCCGGGGACAAGGGGGACTTC. The chain combines TRBV6-1 with TRBJ2-4; tentative D call: TRBD1 (6 bases). CDR1 is MNHNS, CDR2 SASEGT, per germline. CDR3 length: 12 residues.

Note on this clone: The junction shows a germline mismatch at one end, possibly a read error. This chain links TRBV28 with TRBJ2-7, with 9 nucleotides matching TRBD1. This CDR3 contains 13 residues. Germline V lookup: CDR1 MDHEN, CDR2 SYDVKM. CDR3 region: CASSPPGTGIGHF. The CDR3 nucleotides are TGTGCCAGCAGTCCCCCCGGGACAGGGATCGGGCACTTC.

This sequence joins TRBV7-2 and TRBJ2-1, with D hard to call. The CDR3 covers 15 residues. Germline loops: CDR1 SGHTA, CDR2 FQGNSA. Trimming shortened V by 4 bases and J by 8 bases, and 18 bases separated the two germline ends. This chain's CDR3 is CASSYMNRASDEQFF. The CDR3 nucleotides read TGTGCCAGCAGCTATATGAATAGGGCGTCGGATGAGCAGTTCTTC.

The chain links TRBV6-1 to TRBJ2-1; possibly TRBD1 or TRBD2 for D (6 bases each). Trimming took off 2 bases at V and 2 bases at J, with 10 bases between the two ends. The CDR3 has 15 residues. Germline V gene lookup returns CDR1 MNHNS and CDR2 SASEGT. The CDR3 region is CASSEMGGPYNEQFF. The DNA for the CDR3 is TGTGCCAGCAGTGAAATGGGGGGCCCCTACAATGAGCAGTTCTTC.

CDR3 coding DNA: TGTGCCAGCAGTCCGGGACTAGCGGTGCACTACGAGCAGTACTTC. Translation gives CASSPGLAVHYEQYF. The chain has TRBV6-5 and TRBJ2-7; 11 bases line up with TRBD2. With V trimmed by 5 bases and J by 3 bases, 6 bases remained unmatched. The germline CDR1 and CDR2 sequences are MNHEY and SVGAGI. The CDR3 has 15 amino acids.

The chain uses TRBV11-2 and TRBJ1-6; perhaps TRBD1 as D (5 bases). CDR1 SGHAT and CDR2 FQNNGV come from the germline V gene. Trimming took off 6 bases at V and 2 bases at J, with 11 bases between the two ends. This CDR3 contains 15 residues. DNA of the CDR3: TGTGCCAGCAGTGCGACAGATACCTATAATTCACCCCTCCACTTT. Amino acids: CASSATDTYNSPLHF. The complete variable domain, with remaining parts taken from reference TRBV11-2 and TRBJ1-6, reads EAGVAQSPRYKIIEKRQSVAFWCNPISGHATLYWYQQILGQGPKLLIQFQNNGVVDDSQLPKDRFSAERLKGVDSTLKIQPAKLEDSAVYLCASSATDTYNSPLHFGNGTRLTVT.